The clone carrying this T cell receptor (beta chain) was recorded only once. As processed by the authors: Amplification of reference gene primers was used by the study to estimate nucleated cell counts. TCRdb keeps only in-frame clones here, not all; method: immunoSEQ multiplex PCR. Clone size and the V and J calls come from that table; the DNA yielded D and trimming. This table has around 300,000 clones, around nine tenths appearing once. The V end lost 5 bases, the J end lost 4 bases, and 15 bases lay between the germline ends. The CDR3 runs to 15 residues. CDR1 and CDR2 (germline): SEHNR, FQNEAQ (reference sequence). This sample was taken from a study of blood T cell repertoires in COVID-19. Study-level background: From T cells, B-cell-depleted T cells, or PBMCs came the material, which was cDNA or gDNA.

The clonotype comes from a woman aged 45-59 years with active or convalescent COVID-19. The specimen was peripheral blood. The chain joins TRBV7-9 to TRBJ1-5; a possible D gene is TRBD1 (6 bases). CDR3 DNA: TGTGCCAGCAGCACCCAGACAGGCGCAAATCAGCCCCAGCATTTT. The encoded protein is CASSTQTGANQPQHF.